One and the same sample provided the 26 T cell receptor beta chains below, sequenced in a study of T cell responses to AZD1222 COVID-19 vaccine. Using immunoSEQ multiplex PCR, the repertoire was profiled, and TCRdb retains in-frame clones only, with some absent. This sample has 75,000 to 100,000 clones; approximately 90% occur once, and the top ten carry around 2.9%. The starting material was peripheral blood, obtained 28 days after the second AZD1222 dose. The origin of the receptors is an adult who received the AZD1222 COVID-19 vaccine.

The chain links TRBV14 to TRBJ1-1, with D perhaps TRBD1 (6 bases). Per the germline V gene, CDR1 is SGHDN and CDR2 is FVKESK. CDR3 length: 16 amino acids. The V end was cut by 3 bases, the J end by 0 bases, with 14 bases between. The DNA for the CDR3 is TGTGCCAGCAGCCAGCATAAGGGGGAGATGAACACTGAAGCTTTCTTT. Protein sequence: CASSQHKGEMNTEAFF.

This chain connects TRBV9 to TRBJ2-3; D is ambiguous. V was pared by 3 bases and J by 6 bases, with 8 bases between. Germline values: CDR1 SGDLS, CDR2 YYNGEE. The CDR3 runs 12 residues. Here the CDR3 reads CASSGSWDTQYF. The DNA for the CDR3 is TGTGCCAGCAGCGGGAGTTGGGATACGCAGTATTTT. The variable domain in full, with the rest retrieved from reference TRBV9 and TRBJ2-3, is DSGVTQTPKHLITATGQRVTLRCSPRSGDLSVYWYQQSLDQGLQFLIQYYNGEERAKGNILERFSAQQFPDLHSELNLSSLELGDSALYFCASSGSWDTQYFGPGTRLTVL.

The chain is built from TRBV7-9 and TRBJ1-2; D might be TRBD1 (5 bases). CDR1 is SEHNR, CDR2 FQNEAQ, per germline (reference sequence). Trimming removed 4 bases at V and 4 bases at J, with 10 bases between. The CDR3 loop spans 13 amino acids. The CDR3 reads CASSSDTAYGYTF. In DNA form, the CDR3 reads TGTGCCAGCAGCTCGGACACGGCCTATGGCTACACCTTC. Filled out from reference TRBV7-9 and TRBJ1-2, the complete variable domain reads DTGVSQNPRHKITKRGQNVTFRCDPISEHNRLYWYRQTLGQGPEFLTYFQNEAQLEKSRLLSDRFSAERPKGSFSTLEIQRTEQGDSAMYLCASSSDTAYGYTFGSGTRLTVV.

The chain links TRBV19 to TRBJ1-5; D is possibly TRBD1 (5 bases). The CDR3 consists of 15 residues. Germline values: CDR1 LNHDA, CDR2 SQIVND (reference sequence). V was trimmed by 3 bases and J by 3 bases, leaving 12 bases between them. CDR3 nucleotide sequence: TGTGCCAGTAGTATCGAGGACAAGCCCAATCAGCCCCAGCATTTT. Translation gives CASSIEDKPNQPQHF.

This clone was detected once. V gene TRBV11-1 combines with J gene TRBJ1-1; D gene uncertain. The CDR3 has 14 residues. Trimming cost V 1 base and J 3 bases, with 9 bases left between them. Germline V gene data show CDR1 as SGHAT and CDR2 as FQDESV (reference sequence). CDR3 in DNA: TGTGCCAGCAGCTTAGGGGATGGTTACACTGAAGCTTTCTTT. Translation: CASSLGDGYTEAFF.

The chain couples TRBV5-4 to TRBJ1-6; the D is unclear. Germline CDR1 is SGHNT and CDR2 is YYREEE (reference sequence). The V end was cut by 5 bases, the J end by 5 bases, with 11 bases between. There are 14 residues in the CDR3. The CDR3 protein is CASSRTEDNSPLHF. CDR3 nucleotides: TGTGCCAGCAGTCGAACAGAAGATAATTCACCCCTCCACTTT.

The table lists this clone with a few counts. This rearrangement joins TRBV11-3 to TRBJ1-5; no clear D gene. This CDR3 is 16 amino acids long. Between the trimmed V and J ends, which lost 1 base and 0 bases, there was a span of 10 bases. CDR1 and CDR2 (germline): SGHNT, YENEEA. As DNA, the CDR3 is TGTGCCAGCAGCTTAGTGTACAAGATTAGCAATCAGCCCCAGCATTTT. Encoded protein: CASSLVYKISNQPQHF.

V gene TRBV18 combines with J gene TRBJ1-2, with D possibly matching TRBD1 (5 bases). The CDR3 has 16 amino acids. From germline, CDR1 is KGHSH and CDR2 LQKENI. Trimming removed 2 bases from V and 7 bases from J, with 20 bases in between. CDR3 DNA sequence: TGTGCCAGCTCACCAGGCAGGGCGGGCGGCTTGTTTGGCTACACCTTC. Protein: CASSPGRAGGLFGYTF.

The chain carries TRBV30 and TRBJ1-5; possible D gene TRBD1, 6 bases. V was cut by 3 bases and J by 8 bases, with 23 bases left in between. Germline loops: CDR1 GTSNPN, CDR2 SVGIG (reference sequence). The CDR3 loop spans 16 amino acids. The CDR3 DNA sequence: TGTGCCTGGAGCCACAGGGAGGGGCCCCGGTGGAAGCCCCAGCATTTT. Its translation: CAWSHREGPRWKPQHF.

The chain uses TRBV19 and TRBJ1-5, with TRBD1 identical over 9 bases. V dropped 10 bases and J dropped 4; count of bases not matched to a gene: 8. CDR1 and CDR2 from the germline V gene are LNHDA and SQIVND (reference sequence). The CDR3 contains 14 residues. CDR3 coding DNA: TGTGCCATTTCCCCCGGGACAGGGAATCAGCCCCAGCATTTT. It is translated as CAISPGTGNQPQHF.

The CDR3 here is CASSQRKVDQPQHF. The CDR3 coding sequence is TGTGCCAGCAGCCAACGGAAGGTAGATCAGCCCCAGCATTTT. The V gene is TRBV3-1 (or the pseudogene TRBV3-2), the J gene TRBJ1-5; D not resolved. Germline CDR1 reads LGHDT; CDR2 reads YNNKEL (reference sequence). V lost 2 bases and J 5 bases, leaving 10 bases between the germline ends. CDR3 length: 14 residues.

The rearrangement links TRBV2 to TRBJ1-2; TRBD1 matches at 9 bases. V lost 5 bases, J lost 4 bases, and 8 bases stayed unmatched. This CDR3 region has 15 residues. Looked up from germline, CDR1 is SNHLY and CDR2 is FYNNEI. CDR3 residues: CASSYGQGTSYGYTF. The CDR3 DNA is TGTGCCAGCAGTTACGGACAGGGGACGAGCTATGGCTACACCTTC.

This clone was detected only once. Here the CDR3 reads CASSPNRGAYGYTF. In nucleotides, the CDR3 is TGCGCCAGCAGCCCAAACAGGGGGGCCTATGGCTACACCTTC. The chain employs TRBV4-3 and TRBJ1-2, with 8 bases aligning to TRBD1. The V segment lost 4 bases and the J segment 4 bases; nucleotides outside the gene matches: 5. Germline loops: CDR1 LGHNA, CDR2 YSLEER. This CDR3 contains 14 residues.

The chain has TRBV5-6 and TRBJ1-4, with TRBD1 identical over 8 bases. Germline-derived CDR1 and CDR2 are SGHDT and YYEEEE. The CDR3 is 15 amino acids. Trimming took 1 base from V and 5 from J; bases not matched to a gene: 4. CDR3 bases: TGTGCCAGCAGCTTGACGACAGGGGTGAATGAAAAACTGTTTTTT. Translated, it gives CASSLTTGVNEKLFF.

The count of this clone is one. V gene TRBV7-2 combines with J gene TRBJ2-7; perhaps TRBD1 as D (5 bases). Germline CDR1 is SGHTA and CDR2 is FQGNSA. The V gene lost 1 base and the J gene lost 0 bases, with 10 bases spanning the gap. The CDR3 runs 15 residues. This chain's CDR3 is CASSLDDSNSYEQYF. The CDR3 DNA follows: TGTGCCAGCAGCTTAGATGACAGTAACTCCTACGAGCAGTACTTC.

The V and J genes are TRBV6-5 and TRBJ1-1; D is ambiguous. CDR3 length equals 14 residues. CDR1 MNHEY and CDR2 SVGAGI come from the germline V gene. V gave up 4 bases and J gave up 9 bases, with 18 bases separating them. The CDR3 DNA is TGTGCCAGCAGTTCCGCGGACGGAGGCCTTAAAGCTTTCTTT. This sequence encodes CASSSADGGLKAFF.

The chain uses TRBV3-1 (or the pseudogene TRBV3-2) and TRBJ2-1, with 8 positions matching TRBD1. Per germline, CDR1 LGHDT and CDR2 YNNKEL (reference sequence). This CDR3 has 14 residues. Trimming at V came to 6 bases and at J to 5 bases, leaving 6 bases not matched to a gene. The CDR3 DNA sequence: TGTGCCAGCAGTCCGGGACAGGAAAACAATGAGCAGTTCTTC. This gives the protein CASSPGQENNEQFF.

This clone was picked up one time. The J gene is TRBJ1-2, the V gene TRBV6-5; weak D call: TRBD1 (5 bases). The germline V gene has CDR1 MNHEY and CDR2 SVGAGI. This CDR3 comprises 12 residues. V gave up 4 bases and J gave up 5 bases, with 8 bases separating them. CDR3 residues: CASSFGGYGYTF. The CDR3 DNA follows: TGTGCCAGCAGTTTCGGGGGATATGGCTACACCTTC.

This chain links TRBV7-2 with TRBJ2-5; 7 bases map to TRBD2. Germline CDR1 and CDR2: SGHTA and FQGNSA. There are 15 residues in the CDR3. Losses at the gene ends were 3 bases for V and 7 bases for J; bases not matched to a gene: 11. CDR3 protein: CASSFRQAGSGTQYF. The DNA for the CDR3 is TGTGCCAGCAGCTTCCGCCAAGCGGGGAGCGGGACCCAGTACTTC.

This clone appeared a single time. The CDR3 DNA reads as TGTGCCAGCAGTTTATCAGGGGGCACTGAAGCTTTCTTT. This codes for CASSLSGGTEAFF. This chain joins TRBV12-3 or TRBV12-4 and TRBJ1-1, with 7 bases aligning to TRBD1. The J segment lost 4 bases and the V segment lost 2 bases, leaving 1 base of the junction unmatched. This CDR3 spans 13 amino acids.

The chain links TRBV7-7 to TRBJ2-2; maybe TRBD1 (5 bases). Trimming removed 1 base from V and 3 bases from J, with 9 bases in between. In germline, CDR1 is SSHAT, CDR2 FNYEAQ (reference sequence). This CDR3 spans 15 amino acids. The CDR3 DNA reads as TGTGCCAGCAGCTTAGAAGGGGTGGACACCGGGGAGCTGTTTTTT. Protein: CASSLEGVDTGELFF.

V gene TRBV11-1 combines with J gene TRBJ1-6, with 10 bases aligning to TRBD1. Looked up from germline, CDR1 is SGHAT and CDR2 is FQDESV (reference sequence). The CDR3 is 15 amino acids. The trim removed 2 bases at V and 8 bases at J, leaving 3 bases unmatched. CDR3 bases: TGTGCCAGCAGCTTACGGGGGACAGGGGATTCACCCCTCCACTTT. Translation gives CASSLRGTGDSPLHF.

The CDR3 DNA sequence: TGTGCCAGCAGCTTAGCGGATCTGCTAAGCTCCTATAATTCACCCCTCCACTTT. As protein: CASSLADLLSSYNSPLHF. The chain links TRBV7-2 to TRBJ1-6; no clear D. V dropped 0 bases and J dropped 0 bases, with 12 bases sitting between them. Germline assignment: CDR1 SGHTA and CDR2 FQGNSA. This CDR3 has 18 residues.

The rearrangement joins TRBV7-9 to TRBJ1-2, with unresolved D. V gave up 5 bases and J gave up 7 bases, with 8 bases separating them. The CDR3 is 11 amino acids. Germline values: CDR1 SEHNR, CDR2 FQNEAQ (reference sequence). CDR3: CASSRRGGYTF. The CDR3 coding sequence is TGTGCCAGCAGCCGCCGGGGTGGCTACACCTTC.

The gene calls are TRBV3-1 (or the pseudogene TRBV3-2) and TRBJ2-3, with TRBD2 identical over 9 bases. Germline values: CDR1 LGHDT, CDR2 YNNKEL (reference sequence). The CDR3 runs to 15 residues. Losses at the gene ends were 3 bases for V and 1 base for J; bases not matched to a gene: 2. The CDR3 is CASSQPSGGTDTQYF. The CDR3 nucleotides are TGTGCCAGCAGCCAGCCTAGCGGGGGCACAGATACGCAGTATTTT.

This rearrangement joins TRBV6-5 to TRBJ1-1; no reliable D call. CDR3 size: 13 residues. In germline, CDR1 is MNHEY, CDR2 SVGAGI. The V end lost 11 bases, the J end lost 5 bases, and 18 bases lay between the germline ends. The CDR3 sequence is CAGDGGKRTEAFF. The CDR3 nucleotides read TGTGCCGGCGACGGCGGGAAGCGGACTGAAGCTTTCTTT.